One sample yielded the 21 T cell receptor beta chains listed below, sequenced in a study of immune evolution from preneoplasia to lung adenocarcinoma (dated by TCRdb to the early 2020s). Library generation was performed with the immunoSEQ multiplex PCR assay. Drawn from immuneACCESS, this table holds only the in-frame rearrangements with V and J called that TCRdb kept. Clones are partly lost; checked studies trace under half to an unresolved V gene and leave the rest unexplained. The table for this sample lists about 8,000 clones; over 75% of them were counted only once. 6.5% to 7.5% of the sample is held by the ten biggest clonotypes. The specimen sequenced was FFPE adjacent normal lung tissue. Receptors originate from a person between 70 and 80 years old with lung adenocarcinoma.

V gene TRBV2 combines with J gene TRBJ1-4, with D hard to call. The germline CDR1 and CDR2 sequences are SNHLY and FYNNEI. The V and J ends lost 0 bases and 4 bases respectively, with 9 bases between them. The CDR3 loop spans 15 amino acids. In DNA form, the CDR3 reads TGTGCCAGCAGTGAAGCGGGCAGTTTTAATGAAAAACTGTTTTTT. This codes for CASSEAGSFNEKLFF.

This clone was observed once. CDR3 DNA: TGTGCCAGCAGCTTAGGGGCAGGGGGCTATGGTCAGCCCCAGCATTTT. Protein product: CASSLGAGGYGQPQHF. The chain carries TRBV11-2 and TRBJ1-5; TRBD1 agrees at 8 bases. This CDR3 is 16 amino acids long. Looked up from germline, CDR1 is SGHAT and CDR2 is FQNNGV. Trimming cost V 1 base and J 6 bases; bases outside gene matches: 8.

The chain recombines TRBV19 with TRBJ1-1, with TRBD1 matching 7 bases. CDR1 LNHDA and CDR2 SQIVND come from the germline V gene (reference sequence). The CDR3 extends over 14 amino acids. V lost 7 bases and J lost 4; bases outside the gene matches: 9. The CDR3, as DNA: TGTGCCAGTACCCGACAGGGAGGAGGCACTGAAGCTTTCTTT. The encoded protein is CASTRQGGGTEAFF.

This chain uses TRBV9 with TRBJ1-5; 7 bases agree with TRBD1. The ends lost 3 bases at V and 3 bases at J; junction bases unmatched: 6. Germline V gene sequence: CDR1 SGDLS, CDR2 YYNGEE. The CDR3 is 15 residues long. CDR3 sequence (DNA): TGTGCCAGCAGCGCCGCGGGACAGCTCAATCAGCCCCAGCATTTT. It specifies CASSAAGQLNQPQHF.

The chain uses TRBV5-6 and TRBJ1-2; no clear D. Per germline, CDR1 SGHDT and CDR2 YYEEEE. CDR3 length: 14 residues. Trimming shortened V by 2 bases and J by 4 bases, and 12 bases separated the two germline ends. The CDR3 bases are TGTGCCAGCAGCTTTCGGGTTAGAAGCTATGGCTACACCTTC. Its protein is CASSFRVRSYGYTF.

V usage is TRBV10-3 and J usage is TRBJ2-7; 10 bases are a match to TRBD1. There are 15 residues in the CDR3. After removal of 6 bases from V and 7 bases from J, the junction contained 12 bases not matched to a gene. The germline V gene encodes CDR1 ENHRY and CDR2 SYGVKD. CDR3: CAIREPGQGIGEQYF. In DNA, the CDR3 is TGTGCCATCAGGGAACCGGGACAGGGGATTGGGGAGCAGTACTTC.

The chain joins TRBV30 to TRBJ2-1, with D hard to call. Germline loops: CDR1 GTSNPN, CDR2 SVGIG (reference sequence). The CDR3 runs 10 residues. With 8 bases removed from V and 5 bases from J, the gap between germline ends came to 7 bases. The CDR3 nucleotides read TGTGCCCTCGACGACAATGAGCAGTTCTTC. It is translated as CALDDNEQFF. Filled out from reference TRBV30 and TRBJ2-1, the complete variable domain reads SQTIHQWPATLVQPVGSPLSLECTVEGTSNPNLYWYRQAAGRGLQLLFYSVGIGQISSEVPQNLSASRPQDRQFILSSKKLLLSDSGFYLCALDDNEQFFGPGTRLTVL.

The chain employs TRBV5-1 and TRBJ2-3; D may be TRBD2 (6 bases). V lost 2 bases to trimming and J lost 2 bases, with 9 bases between them. Germline-derived CDR1 and CDR2 are SGHRS and YFSETQ. The CDR3 contains 14 residues. In DNA, the CDR3 is TGCGCCAGCAGCTTTGGGGGGACCACAGATACGCAGTATTTT. It yields the protein CASSFGGTTDTQYF.

The rearrangement uses TRBV5-1 and TRBJ2-7; TRBD1 matches at 11 bases. The CDR3 is made up of 16 amino acids. Germline-derived CDR1 and CDR2 are SGHRS and YFSETQ. Trimming at V came to 3 bases and at J to 7 bases, leaving 12 bases not matched to a gene. The CDR3 loop is CASSSGQGASPLEQYF. DNA for the CDR3: TGCGCCAGCAGCTCCGGACAGGGGGCATCTCCTCTGGAGCAGTACTTC. The full variable domain, in which reference TRBV5-1 and TRBJ2-7 provide the parts outside the CDR3, is KAGVTQTPRYLIKTRGQQVTLSCSPISGHRSVSWYQQTPGQGLQFLFEYFSETQRNKGNFPGRFSGRQFSNSRSEMNVSTLELGDSALYLCASSSGQGASPLEQYFGPGTRLTVT.

In its sample, this clone was seen once. This chain joins TRBV6-1 and TRBJ2-1, with 12 bases lining up with TRBD2. V lost 4 bases and J lost 5; bases outside the gene matches: 6. CDR1 and CDR2 (germline): MNHNS, SASEGT. This CDR3 region has 16 residues. The CDR3 is CASSGMTSGRHNEQFF. In DNA, the CDR3 is TGTGCCAGCAGTGGCATGACTAGCGGGAGACACAATGAGCAGTTCTTC.

The CDR3 protein is CASSPPTQGTNQPQHF. CDR3 in DNA: TGTGCCAGCAGTCCCCCGACTCAGGGAACGAATCAGCCCCAGCATTTT. V and J are TRBV6-6 and TRBJ1-5; perhaps TRBD1 as D (5 bases). The CDR3 consists of 16 residues. Germline values: CDR1 MNHNY, CDR2 SVGAGI (reference sequence). The V end was cut by 5 bases, the J end by 4 bases, with 18 bases between.

The chain carries TRBV6-4 and TRBJ2-3; 8 bases are shared with TRBD1. The junction had 6 bases not matched to a gene; V was cut back by 6 bases and J by 1 base. Germline CDR1 is MRHNA and CDR2 is SNTAGT. CDR3 length: 15 amino acids. In nucleotides, the CDR3 is TGTGCCAGCAGCGCCCAGGGACAGGGCACAGATACGCAGTATTTT. Translation: CASSAQGQGTDTQYF.

The chain is built from TRBV2 and TRBJ1-1; 10 nucleotides agree with TRBD1. The CDR3 loop spans 15 amino acids. Germline V gene lookup returns CDR1 SNHLY and CDR2 FYNNEI. The V gene end was trimmed by 1 base and the J gene end by 5 bases; junction bases not matched to a gene: 4. The CDR3 loop is CASSEEGQGFTEAFF. Here the CDR3 DNA reads TGTGCCAGCAGTGAAGAGGGACAGGGGTTTACTGAAGCTTTCTTT.

The chain links TRBV30 to TRBJ2-7, with D perhaps TRBD1 (5 bases). Between the trimmed V and J ends, which lost 1 base and 4 bases, there was a span of 17 bases. Per germline, CDR1 GTSNPN and CDR2 SVGIG (reference sequence). This CDR3 has 15 residues. The CDR3 sequence: CAWSGASDISYEQYF. The CDR3 nucleotides read TGTGCCTGGAGTGGGGCTTCGGACATTTCGTACGAGCAGTACTTC.

The chain has TRBV7-8 and TRBJ2-3, with TRBD1 matching 10 bases. The J segment lost 4 bases and the V segment lost 0 bases, leaving 4 bases of the junction unmatched. From germline, CDR1 is SGHVS and CDR2 FQNEAQ. The CDR3 has 16 amino acids. The CDR3 DNA follows: TGTGCCAGCAGCTTAGCTCTCGGGACAGGGGCAGATACGCAGTATTTT. Translated, it gives CASSLALGTGADTQYF.

This clone was recorded a few times. This rearrangement joins TRBV28 to TRBJ2-3; D may be TRBD2 (6 bases). CDR3 length: 10 residues. The V end lost 11 bases, the J end lost 5 bases, and 8 bases lay between the germline ends. In germline, CDR1 is MDHEN, CDR2 SYDVKM. CDR3 sequence (DNA): TGTGCCCGGCGGGGAGATACGCAGTATTTT. Translated: CARRGDTQYF.

This clone was detected only once. The rearrangement uses TRBV6-5 and TRBJ1-1; possibly TRBD1 for D (5 bases). V was clipped by 6 bases and J by 2 bases, with 13 bases between them. In germline, CDR1 is MNHEY, CDR2 SVGAGI. This CDR3 spans 14 amino acids. CDR3 region: CASRTTTENTEAFF. In DNA form, the CDR3 reads TGTGCCAGCAGAACAACGACAGAAAACACTGAAGCTTTCTTT.

This clone appeared a few times. V is TRBV28 and J is TRBJ1-1, with 7 positions matching TRBD1. The CDR3 extends over 15 amino acids. The ends lost 5 bases at V and 3 bases at J; junction bases unmatched: 9. Germline CDR1 is MDHEN and CDR2 is SYDVKM. The CDR3 is CASSMTGKRDTEAFF. The DNA of the CDR3 is TGTGCCAGCAGTATGACAGGGAAACGCGACACTGAAGCTTTCTTT.

This chain connects TRBV11-3 to TRBJ2-5; D is uncertain. The CDR3 length is 13 residues. Germline values: CDR1 SGHNT, CDR2 YENEEA. Trimming left V 3 bases short and J 3 bases short, with 8 bases between. The DNA of the CDR3 is TGTGCCAGCAGCTTCGACGACAAAGAGACCCAGTACTTC. This translates into CASSFDDKETQYF.

The chain is built from TRBV28 and TRBJ1-4, with 9 bases matching TRBD1. V was pared by 4 bases and J by 5 bases, with 11 bases of the junction left unmatched. Looked up from germline, CDR1 is MDHEN and CDR2 is SYDVKM. This CDR3 is 17 amino acids long. The CDR3 DNA reads as TGTGCCAGCAGTTCAAAGGACAGGGGAACATGGAATGAAAAACTGTTTTTT. It translates to CASSSKDRGTWNEKLFF.

As DNA, the CDR3 is TGTGCCAGCAGCTTACAGGGTGGCGGGGCCAACGTCCTGACTTTC. Protein sequence: CASSLQGGGANVLTF. This chain uses TRBV7-9 with TRBJ2-6; D possibly corresponds to TRBD1 (5 bases). Germline values: CDR1 SEHNR, CDR2 FQNEAQ (reference sequence). The CDR3 contains 15 residues. The V and J ends lost 2 bases and 4 bases respectively, with 9 bases between them.